What follows is one T cell receptor beta chain and its context. This sample is part of a study of sequential checkpoint blockade in melanoma. Per the germline V gene, CDR1 is LGHNA and CDR2 is YSLEER. With V trimmed by 0 bases and J by 5 bases, 4 bases remained unmatched. The CDR3 covers 15 residues. Treatment in this sample: randomized to nivolumab then ipilimumab (arm A) or the reverse (arm B). Sorted cells were live CD3+CD8+, lacking CD19 and CD56, from PBMCs. Clones were sequenced by immunoSEQ multiplex PCR, and TCRdb holds only the in-frame ones, with some missing. The sample holds 15,000 to 20,000 clones, roughly 70% seen once.

Here the sequenced sample was CD8+ T cells sorted from blood (inferred from file names), taken from a patient given nivolumab and ipilimumab in sequence. This sequence was found in a human donor with melanoma. This chain connects TRBV4-3 to TRBJ2-3, with 8 bases identical to TRBD1. In DNA, the CDR3 is TGCGCCAGCAGCCAAGATCACAGGGGGAAAGATACGCAGTATTTT. Protein product: CASSQDHRGKDTQYF.